The 26 T cell receptor beta chains in this list originate from one sample, sequenced in a study of cytomegalovirus exposure and HLA in healthy donors. 13 Jbeta primers and 60 Vbeta primers were used for the PCR. Method: immunoSEQ multiplex PCR; TCRdb's copy keeps in-frame clones and lacks some. The sample consists of 210,000 or so clones, around 80% of them appearing once. Sequencing was carried out using PBMCs. The receptors shown here come from an older woman in good health and CMV-seropositive.

J is TRBJ1-2 and V is TRBV28; TRBD1 agrees at 8 bases. Trimming cost V 8 bases and J 5 bases; bases outside gene matches: 7. Germline lookup yields CDR1 MDHEN and CDR2 SYDVKM. The CDR3 is 13 residues long. The CDR3 nucleotides are TGTGCCAGCTGGGGACAGGAATGGTATGGCTACACCTTC. Protein product: CASWGQEWYGYTF.

This chain connects TRBV7-3 to TRBJ1-6; 7 positions match TRBD1. The CDR3 extends over 14 amino acids. J was trimmed by 6 bases and V by 5 bases; bases with no gene match: 4. CDR1 is SGHTA, CDR2 FQGTGA, per germline. The CDR3 reads CASSMTGRNSPLHF. Here the CDR3 DNA reads TGTGCCAGCAGCATGACAGGGCGTAATTCACCCCTCCACTTT.

The V call is TRBV6-5, the J call TRBJ2-2; D gene uncertain. This CDR3 spans 15 amino acids. The V and J ends lost 1 base and 1 base respectively, with 7 bases between them. Germline values: CDR1 MNHEY, CDR2 SVGAGI. As DNA, the CDR3 is TGTGCCAGCAGTTACTGGTGGCAGAACACCGGGGAGCTGTTTTTT. It encodes CASSYWWQNTGELFF.

This chain links TRBV5-1 with TRBJ1-2, with 7 bases that match TRBD1. This CDR3 contains 15 residues. With 2 bases clipped from V and 0 bases from J, the junction kept 4 bases outside the gene matches. Germline-derived CDR1 and CDR2 are SGHRS and YFSETQ. The CDR3 DNA reads as TGCGCCAGCAGCTTCGGGACAGACGCTAACTATGGCTACACCTTC. This sequence encodes CASSFGTDANYGYTF.

Here the CDR3 reads CASSLAISPGTGNTIYF. CDR3 coding DNA: TGTGCCAGCAGCTTAGCGATTAGTCCAGGGACAGGAAACACCATATATTTT. The chain employs TRBV7-8 and TRBJ1-3; weak D call: TRBD1 (6 bases). Germline values: CDR1 SGHVS, CDR2 FQNEAQ. V lost 0 bases and J 4 bases, leaving 16 bases between the germline ends. This CDR3 spans 17 amino acids.

This clone was observed a few times. The genes are TRBV27 and TRBJ2-2; 9 nucleotides line up with TRBD2. Trimming removed 7 bases from V and 4 bases from J; junction bases left unmatched: 7. CDR1 and CDR2 (germline): MNHEY, SMNVEV (reference sequence). CDR3 length: 15 amino acids. The CDR3 DNA is TGTGCCAGCACCATAGCGGGAGAAGGCACCGGGGAGCTGTTTTTT. It specifies CASTIAGEGTGELFF.

V and J are TRBV6-6 and TRBJ1-4; 7 bases are shared with TRBD1. Germline V lookup: CDR1 MNHNY, CDR2 SVGAGI (reference sequence). The CDR3 spans 16 residues. V lost 2 bases and J lost 1; bases outside the gene matches: 4. DNA for the CDR3: TGTGCCAGCAGTTACGCAGGGGGTATAACTAATGAAAAACTGTTTTTT. As protein: CASSYAGGITNEKLFF.

This clone showed up just once. This rearrangement joins TRBV7-8 to TRBJ2-3, with 9 bases aligning to TRBD2. The CDR3 extends over 14 amino acids. The V segment lost 1 base and the J segment 7 bases; nucleotides outside the gene matches: 3. CDR1 is SGHVS and CDR2 is FQNEAQ in the germline V gene. DNA for the CDR3: TGTGCCAGCAGCTTAGTACTAGCGGGTCATACGCAGTATTTT. Translating it yields CASSLVLAGHTQYF. The full variable domain, with the rest looked up from reference TRBV7-8 and TRBJ2-3, is GAGVSQSPRYKVAKRGQDVALRCDPISGHVSLFWYQQALGQGPEFLTYFQNEAQLDKSGLPSDRFFAERPEGSVSTLKIQRTQQEDSAVYLCASSLVLAGHTQYFGPGTRLTVL.

The V call is TRBV7-8, the J call TRBJ1-2; D unresolved. Per germline, CDR1 SGHVS and CDR2 FQNEAQ. CDR3 length: 15 residues. V lost 4 bases and J 1 base, leaving 13 bases between the germline ends. The CDR3 reads CASSSPREGNYGYTF. The CDR3 DNA is TGTGCCAGCAGCTCACCCCGGGAGGGTAACTATGGCTACACCTTC.

In this sample, this clone turned up a few times. The chain carries TRBV6-1 and TRBJ2-1, with D tentatively TRBD2 (6 bases). Deletions cut 2 bases from V and 9 bases from J, with 17 bases between. Germline-derived CDR1 and CDR2 are MNHNS and SASEGT. The CDR3 extends over 15 amino acids. Written as DNA, the CDR3 is TGTGCCAGCAGTGAACACGGGAGCCCAGAAGGTGAGCAGTTCTTC. Residues: CASSEHGSPEGEQFF.

The gene calls are TRBV7-6 and TRBJ2-2, with D perhaps matching TRBD2 (5 bases). V dropped 3 bases and J dropped 7 bases, with 6 bases sitting between them. This CDR3 is built from 12 residues. The germline gives CDR1 SGHVS, CDR2 FNYEAQ. CDR3 sequence reads: CASSFRGGELFF. CDR3 bases: TGTGCCAGCAGCTTTCGGGGCGGGGAGCTGTTTTTT.

This clone occurred a few times. The V gene is TRBV6-1, the J gene TRBJ2-2; 13 nucleotides align to TRBD2. V gave up 6 bases and J gave up 7 bases; unmatched junction bases: 5. CDR3 length equals 15 residues. The germline gives CDR1 MNHNS, CDR2 SASEGT. The CDR3, as DNA: TGTGCCAGCAGATCGACTAGCGGGGGGATCGGGGAGCTGTTTTTT. It yields the protein CASRSTSGGIGELFF.

The V and J genes are TRBV30 and TRBJ1-2, with 7 bases aligning to TRBD1. This CDR3 comprises 13 residues. Germline V lookup: CDR1 GTSNPN, CDR2 SVGIG (reference sequence). Trimming at V came to 7 bases and at J to 3 bases, leaving 8 bases not matched to a gene. DNA for the CDR3: TGTGCCTCCAACAGGGGACGGGACTATGGCTACACCTTC. Amino acid sequence: CASNRGRDYGYTF.

This clone was found a few times. The rearrangement links TRBV2 to TRBJ2-3; 8 nucleotides align to TRBD2. The V segment lost 8 bases and the J segment 4 bases; nucleotides outside the gene matches: 11. CDR3 length: 15 amino acids. From germline, CDR1 is SNHLY and CDR2 FYNNEI. CDR3 sequence reads: CASVFNGREADTQYF. For the CDR3, the DNA is TGTGCCAGCGTTTTTAACGGGAGGGAGGCAGATACGCAGTATTTT.

This chain links TRBV7-2 with TRBJ2-3, with a tentative D call TRBD1 (5 bases). V was shortened by 4 bases and J by 14 bases, with 19 bases between the two germline ends. CDR3 length: 13 residues. Germline V gives CDR1 SGHTA, CDR2 FQGNSA. CDR3 DNA sequence: TGTGCCAGCAGCTACACCGACAGACCCCCGGCGTATTTT. It translates to CASSYTDRPPAYF. The whole variable domain, remainder taken from reference TRBV7-2 and TRBJ2-3, is GAGVSQSPSNKVTEKGKDVELRCDPISGHTALYWYRQSLGQGLEFLIYFQGNSAPDKSGLPSDRFSAERTGGSVSTLTIQRTQQEDSAVYLCASSYTDRPPAYFGPGTRLTVL.

The rearrangement joins TRBV7-8 to TRBJ1-4, with 7 bases identical to TRBD1. There are 12 residues in the CDR3. The ends lost 3 bases at V and 10 bases at J; junction bases unmatched: 2. The V gene's germline CDR1 is SGHVS and CDR2 FQNEAQ. CDR3 nucleotides: TGTGCCAGCAGCTTTAGGGGGCGAAAACTGTTTTTT. Its protein is CASSFRGRKLFF. Together with reference TRBV7-8 and TRBJ1-4, the CDR3 gives the full variable domain: GAGVSQSPRYKVAKRGQDVALRCDPISGHVSLFWYQQALGQGPEFLTYFQNEAQLDKSGLPSDRFFAERPEGSVSTLKIQRTQQEDSAVYLCASSFRGRKLFFGSGTQLSVL.

This chain joins TRBV2 and TRBJ1-5; 9 positions match TRBD1. Germline CDR1 reads SNHLY; CDR2 reads FYNNEI. This CDR3 has 14 residues. Losses at the gene ends were 6 bases for V and 6 bases for J; bases not matched to a gene: 6. The CDR3 DNA sequence: TGTGCCAGCAGCGGACAGGGGACGATTCAGCCCCAGCATTTT. Protein product: CASSGQGTIQPQHF.

The chain couples TRBV18 to TRBJ1-4; 8 bases map to TRBD1. V lost 3 bases, J lost 0 bases, and 3 bases stayed unmatched. This CDR3 is built from 16 residues. The germline gives CDR1 KGHSH, CDR2 LQKENI. The DNA of the CDR3 is TGTGCCAGCTCACCCACAGGGGGGGCAACTAATGAAAAACTGTTTTTT. It translates to CASSPTGGATNEKLFF.

This clone turned up a few times. The chain carries TRBV6-6 and TRBJ1-2; weak D call: TRBD1 (5 bases). Germline assignment: CDR1 MNHNY and CDR2 SVGAGI (reference sequence). The CDR3 is made up of 12 amino acids. The germline V and J ends were trimmed by 6 bases and 3 bases, with 8 bases remaining between them. This CDR3 is CASSSRDYGYTF. The CDR3 DNA follows: TGTGCCAGCAGCTCCAGGGACTATGGCTACACCTTC.

This clone occurred a few times. This chain's CDR3 is CAWRWDRAVGELFF. DNA of the CDR3: TGTGCCTGGAGATGGGACAGGGCGGTCGGGGAGCTGTTTTTT. V usage is TRBV30 and J usage is TRBJ2-2, with 9 bases matching TRBD1. CDR1 GTSNPN and CDR2 SVGIG come from the germline V gene (reference sequence). The CDR3 consists of 14 residues. Losses at the gene ends were 3 bases for V and 7 bases for J; bases not matched to a gene: 6.

The V gene is TRBV19, the J gene TRBJ1-1; 7 bases agree with TRBD1. Germline V gene sequence: CDR1 LNHDA, CDR2 SQIVND (reference sequence). The CDR3 is 15 residues long. The trim removed 5 bases at V and 4 bases at J, leaving 10 bases unmatched. CDR3 bases: TGTGCCAGTAGTTCCCGACAGGGAGTAGTCACTGAAGCTTTCTTT. Its protein product is CASSSRQGVVTEAFF.

In this sample, this clone turned up a few times. The J gene is TRBJ2-7, the V gene TRBV2; 7 bases are a match to TRBD2. The germline V gene encodes CDR1 SNHLY and CDR2 FYNNEI. V shed 5 bases and J 7 bases; nucleotides not matched to a gene: 8. The CDR3 loop spans 13 amino acids. The CDR3 region is CASSRDGGGEQYF. DNA of the CDR3: TGTGCCAGCAGTCGGGACGGCGGGGGAGAGCAGTACTTC.

The gene calls are TRBV6-5 and TRBJ1-3, with D possibly TRBD1 on 5 matching bases. The CDR3 contains 16 residues. The V and J ends lost 2 bases and 0 bases respectively, with 11 bases between them. The germline CDR1 and CDR2 sequences are MNHEY and SVGAGI. CDR3 bases: TGTGCCAGCAGTTACGGCGGGGCGAGCTCTGGAAACACCATATATTTT. Protein sequence: CASSYGGASSGNTIYF.

This clone was detected only a few times. The rearrangement uses TRBV18 and TRBJ2-3, with TRBD2 matching 8 bases. From germline, CDR1 is KGHSH and CDR2 LQKENI. The CDR3 totals 16 residues. V lost 3 bases to trimming and J lost 4 bases; unmatched junction nucleotides: 9. CDR3 amino acids: CASSPTSGGVADTQYF. The CDR3 DNA follows: TGTGCCAGCTCACCTACTAGCGGAGGGGTGGCAGATACGCAGTATTTT. The full variable domain, completed using reference TRBV18 and TRBJ2-3, is NAGVMQNPRHLVRRRGQEARLRCSPMKGHSHVYWYRQLPEEGLKFMVYLQKENIIDESGMPKERFSAEFPKEGPSILRIQQVVRGDSAAYFCASSPTSGGVADTQYFGPGTRLTVL.

This clone was counted a few times. This rearrangement joins TRBV6-6 to TRBJ1-3; unclear D gene. Trimming removed 7 bases at V and 0 bases at J, with 16 bases between. The germline CDR1 and CDR2 sequences are MNHNY and SVGAGI (reference sequence). The CDR3 is 16 residues long. In DNA form, the CDR3 reads TGTGCCAGCACCATAGCGGGCGGTTCCTCTGGAAACACCATATATTTT. Translated, it gives CASTIAGGSSGNTIYF.

This chain joins TRBV6-5 and TRBJ2-7; 8 nucleotides agree with TRBD2. Germline V gene lookup returns CDR1 MNHEY and CDR2 SVGAGI. The CDR3 consists of 14 residues. V dropped 2 bases and J dropped 4; count of bases not matched to a gene: 4. The CDR3 loop reads CASSYGTRGYEQYF. Written as DNA, the CDR3 is TGTGCCAGCAGTTACGGGACTAGGGGGTACGAGCAGTACTTC.